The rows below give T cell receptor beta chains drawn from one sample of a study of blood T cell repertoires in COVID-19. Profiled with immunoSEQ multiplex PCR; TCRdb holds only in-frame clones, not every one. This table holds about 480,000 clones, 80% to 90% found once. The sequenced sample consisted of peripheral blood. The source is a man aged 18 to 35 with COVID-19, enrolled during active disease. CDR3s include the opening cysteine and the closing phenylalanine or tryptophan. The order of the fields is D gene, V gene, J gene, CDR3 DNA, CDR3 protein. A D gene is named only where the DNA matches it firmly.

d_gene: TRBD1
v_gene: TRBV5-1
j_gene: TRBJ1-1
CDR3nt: TGCGCCAGCAGCCCAGGACAGGGGGTCACTGAAGCTTTCTTT
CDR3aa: CASSPGQGVTEAFF

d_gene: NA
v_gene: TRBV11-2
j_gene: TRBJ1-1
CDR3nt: TGTGCCAGCAGCTTAACCCGAGGGACATCTGAAGCTTTCTTT
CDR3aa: CASSLTRGTSEAFF

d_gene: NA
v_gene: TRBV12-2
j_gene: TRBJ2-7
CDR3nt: TGTGCAAGTCGCTTAGATAGAGGGCGGGGACAGGGGATGAACGAGCAGTACTTC
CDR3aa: CASRLDRGRGQGMNEQYF

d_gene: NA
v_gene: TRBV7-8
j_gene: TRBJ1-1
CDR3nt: TGTGCCAGCAGCTTAGCGCAGGGAGGGAGCACTGAAGCTTTCTTT
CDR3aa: CASSLAQGGSTEAFF

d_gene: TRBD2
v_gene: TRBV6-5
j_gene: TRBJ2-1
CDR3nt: TGTGCCAGCAGTAGGGAGCGGGGATCGGAAAATGAGCAGTTCTTC
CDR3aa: CASSRERGSENEQFF

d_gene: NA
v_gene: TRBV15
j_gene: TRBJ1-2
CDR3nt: TGTGCCACCAGCAGAGACGACAGTAACTATGGCTACACCTTC
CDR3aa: CATSRDDSNYGYTF

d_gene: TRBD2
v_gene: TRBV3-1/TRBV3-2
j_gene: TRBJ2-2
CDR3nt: TGTGCCAGCAGCCAACTTGAAATCAGGACTAGCGACACCGGGGAGCTGTTTTTT
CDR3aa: CASSQLEIRTSDTGELFF

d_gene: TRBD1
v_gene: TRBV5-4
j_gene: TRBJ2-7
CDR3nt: TGTGCCAGCAGCACAACAGGGGGATTCTCCTACGAGCAGTACTTC
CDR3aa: CASSTTGGFSYEQYF

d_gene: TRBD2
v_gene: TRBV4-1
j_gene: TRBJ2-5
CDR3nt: TGCGCCAGCAGCCAACCGGGAGCGGGGACGGAGACCCAGTACTTC
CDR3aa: CASSQPGAGTETQYF

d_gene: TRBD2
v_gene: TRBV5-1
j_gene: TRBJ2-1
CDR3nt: TGCGCCAGCAGCTTGAGGACTAGCGGGAGGTTAGAGCAGTTCTTC
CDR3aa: CASSLRTSGRLEQFF

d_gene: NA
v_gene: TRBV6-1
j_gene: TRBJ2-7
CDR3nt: TGTGCCAGCAGTGAAGTCTCGCCAGGGTGGAAGAACGAGCAGTACTTC
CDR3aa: CASSEVSPGWKNEQYF